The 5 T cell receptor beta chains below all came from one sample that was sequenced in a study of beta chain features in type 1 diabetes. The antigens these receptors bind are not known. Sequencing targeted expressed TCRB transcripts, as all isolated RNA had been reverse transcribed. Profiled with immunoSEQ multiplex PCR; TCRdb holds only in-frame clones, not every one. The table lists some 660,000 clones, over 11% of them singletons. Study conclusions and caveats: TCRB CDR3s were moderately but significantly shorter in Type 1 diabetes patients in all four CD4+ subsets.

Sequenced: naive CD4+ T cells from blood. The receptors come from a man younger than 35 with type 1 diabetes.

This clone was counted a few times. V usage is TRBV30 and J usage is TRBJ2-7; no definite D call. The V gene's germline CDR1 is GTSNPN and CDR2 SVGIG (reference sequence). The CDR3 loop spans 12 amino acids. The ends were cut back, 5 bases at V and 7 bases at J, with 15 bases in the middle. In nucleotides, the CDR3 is TGTGCCTGGTCTCTTACAATGGGGGAGCAGTACTTC. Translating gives CAWSLTMGEQYF. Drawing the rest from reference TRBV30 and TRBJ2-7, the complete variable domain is SQTIHQWPATLVQPVGSPLSLECTVEGTSNPNLYWYRQAAGRGLQLLFYSVGIGQISSEVPQNLSASRPQDRQFILSSKKLLLSDSGFYLCAWSLTMGEQYFGPGTRLTVT.

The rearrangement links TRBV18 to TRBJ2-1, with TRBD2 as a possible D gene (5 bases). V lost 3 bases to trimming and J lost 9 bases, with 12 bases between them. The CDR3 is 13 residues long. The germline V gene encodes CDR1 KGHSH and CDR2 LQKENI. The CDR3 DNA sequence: TGTGCCAGCTCACCTCCTAGCCTGACTGAGCAGTTCTTC. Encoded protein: CASSPPSLTEQFF.

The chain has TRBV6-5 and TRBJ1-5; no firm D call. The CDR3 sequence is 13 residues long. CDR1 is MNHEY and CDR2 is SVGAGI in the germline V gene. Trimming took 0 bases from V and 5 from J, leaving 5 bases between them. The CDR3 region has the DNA TGTGCCAGCAGTTACTCGATGTATCAGCCCCAGCATTTT. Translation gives CASSYSMYQPQHF.

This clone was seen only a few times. The CDR3 sequence is CASSEFQGADSPLHF. CDR3 nucleotides: TGTGCCAGCAGTGAGTTCCAGGGGGCGGATTCACCCCTCCACTTT. This chain uses TRBV25-1 with TRBJ1-6; TRBD1 matches 8 bases. With 3 bases clipped from V and 8 bases from J, the junction kept 6 bases outside the gene matches. The length of the CDR3 is 15 residues. Germline V gene sequence: CDR1 MGHDK, CDR2 SYGVNS.

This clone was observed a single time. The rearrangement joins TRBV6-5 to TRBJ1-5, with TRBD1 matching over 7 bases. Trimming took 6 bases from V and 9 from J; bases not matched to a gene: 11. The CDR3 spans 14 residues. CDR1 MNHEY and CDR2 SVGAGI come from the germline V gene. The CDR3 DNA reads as TGTGCCAGCAGACCTCCCGGGACAGTGGGGCCCCAGCATTTT. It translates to CASRPPGTVGPQHF.